The sequence of this T cell receptor beta chain was determined in a study of OX40 agonist ivuxolimab in advanced cancers. TCRdb keeps only in-frame clones here, not all; method: immunoSEQ multiplex PCR. The top ten hold around 0.28% of the sample, which has 150,000 to 170,000 clones, approximately 94% seen once. This clone was detected only a few times. The V end was cut by 3 bases, the J end by 0 bases, with 14 bases between. Germline V CDR1 and CDR2: GTSNPN, SVGIG (reference sequence). CDR3 length: 15 amino acids. The sequencing here drew on CD4+ or CD8+ T cells sorted from blood, taken in a trial of the OX40 agonist ivuxolimab. This clonotype originated in an adult with an advanced solid tumor such as melanoma, head and neck, liver or kidney cancer. The rearrangement joins TRBV30 to TRBJ1-1; D is perhaps TRBD1 (6 bases). The CDR3 loop reads CAWRQGHLMNTEAFF. The CDR3 DNA reads as TGTGCCTGGAGGCAGGGACACTTGATGAACACTGAAGCTTTCTTT.